A single T cell receptor beta chain is shown here with its context. The entry originates in a study of blood T cell repertoires in COVID-19. The protocol was immunoSEQ multiplex PCR, while the TCRdb copy is restricted to in-frame clones and leaves out a portion. The data hold 330,000 or so clones, with about 87% observed a single time. This sequence was found in a man younger than 40 who had recovered from COVID-19. The sample taken for sequencing was PBMCs or T cells enriched from blood (not recorded which).

CDR3 sequence (DNA): TGTGCCAGTAGTATAATGCCGGACAGGGGGGGCGAGCAGTACTTC. As protein: CASSIMPDRGGEQYF. This sequence joins TRBV19 and TRBJ2-7, with 10 bases matching TRBD1. With 2 bases clipped from V and 6 bases from J, the junction kept 7 bases outside the gene matches. Germline lookup yields CDR1 LNHDA and CDR2 SQIVND (reference sequence). The CDR3 runs 15 residues.